This T cell receptor (beta chain) derives from a study of blood T cell repertoires in COVID-19. Study at large: The United States, Italy and Spain were the sources of the acute and convalescent COVID-19 samples. Sources were T cells, B-cell-depleted T cells, or PBMCs; the material itself was cDNA or gDNA.

The V end was cut by 0 bases, the J end by 1 base, with 6 bases between. The CDR3 extends over 14 amino acids. Per germline, CDR1 SGHNT and CDR2 YENEEA. Libraries were prepared by immunoSEQ multiplex PCR; TCRdb keeps only in-frame clonotypes and omits some of them. The sample includes tens of thousands of clones, around 85% seen only once; the top ten take around 13%. This clone appeared once. Material for sequencing was peripheral blood. V gene TRBV11-3 combines with J gene TRBJ1-2, with no clear D. The clonotype originates from a woman between 65 and 79 years old with acute or convalescent COVID-19. The DNA of the CDR3 is TGTGCCAGCAGCTTAGAGTACAGTAACTATGGCTACACCTTC. Translating gives CASSLEYSNYGYTF.